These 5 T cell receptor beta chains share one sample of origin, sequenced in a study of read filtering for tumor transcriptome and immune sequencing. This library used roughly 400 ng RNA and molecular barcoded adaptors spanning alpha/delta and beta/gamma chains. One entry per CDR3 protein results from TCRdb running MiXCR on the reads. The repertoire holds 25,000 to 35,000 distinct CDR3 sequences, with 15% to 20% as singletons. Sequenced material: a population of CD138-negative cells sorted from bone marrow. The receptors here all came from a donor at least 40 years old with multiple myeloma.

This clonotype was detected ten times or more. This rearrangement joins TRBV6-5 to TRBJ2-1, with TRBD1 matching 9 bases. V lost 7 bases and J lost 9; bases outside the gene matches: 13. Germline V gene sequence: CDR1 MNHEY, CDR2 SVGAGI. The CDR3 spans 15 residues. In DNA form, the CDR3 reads TGTGCCAGCACGGGACAGGGAGGAGTCCGGGTTGAGCAGTTCTTC. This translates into CASTGQGGVRVEQFF.

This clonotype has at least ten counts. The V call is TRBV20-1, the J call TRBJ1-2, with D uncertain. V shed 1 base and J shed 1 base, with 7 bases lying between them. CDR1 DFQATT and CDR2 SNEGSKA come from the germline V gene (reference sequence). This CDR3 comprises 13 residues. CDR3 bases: TGCAGTGCTAGAGTTGTCAGTAACTATGGCTACACCTTC. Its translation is CSARVVSNYGYTF.

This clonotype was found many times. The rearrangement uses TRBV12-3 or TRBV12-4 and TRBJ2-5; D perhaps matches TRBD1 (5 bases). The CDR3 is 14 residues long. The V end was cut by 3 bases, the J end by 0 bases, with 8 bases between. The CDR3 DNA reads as TGTGCCAGCAGTTTGGACATTTACCAAGAGACCCAGTACTTC. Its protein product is CASSLDIYQETQYF.

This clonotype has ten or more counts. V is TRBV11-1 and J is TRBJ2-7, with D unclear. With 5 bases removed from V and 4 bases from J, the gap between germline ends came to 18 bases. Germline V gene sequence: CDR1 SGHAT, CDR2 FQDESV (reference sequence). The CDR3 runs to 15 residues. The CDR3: CASSPRGAQIYEQYF. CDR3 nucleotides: TGTGCCAGCAGCCCCCGCGGAGCACAGATTTACGAGCAGTACTTC.

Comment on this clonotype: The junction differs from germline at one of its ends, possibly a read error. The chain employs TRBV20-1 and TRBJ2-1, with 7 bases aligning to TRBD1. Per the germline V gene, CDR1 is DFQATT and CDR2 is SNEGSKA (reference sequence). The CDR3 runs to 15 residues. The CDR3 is CSAGDQQGTYNGQFF. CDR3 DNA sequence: TGCAGTGCTGGAGATCAACAGGGGACCTACAATGGGCAGTTCTTC.